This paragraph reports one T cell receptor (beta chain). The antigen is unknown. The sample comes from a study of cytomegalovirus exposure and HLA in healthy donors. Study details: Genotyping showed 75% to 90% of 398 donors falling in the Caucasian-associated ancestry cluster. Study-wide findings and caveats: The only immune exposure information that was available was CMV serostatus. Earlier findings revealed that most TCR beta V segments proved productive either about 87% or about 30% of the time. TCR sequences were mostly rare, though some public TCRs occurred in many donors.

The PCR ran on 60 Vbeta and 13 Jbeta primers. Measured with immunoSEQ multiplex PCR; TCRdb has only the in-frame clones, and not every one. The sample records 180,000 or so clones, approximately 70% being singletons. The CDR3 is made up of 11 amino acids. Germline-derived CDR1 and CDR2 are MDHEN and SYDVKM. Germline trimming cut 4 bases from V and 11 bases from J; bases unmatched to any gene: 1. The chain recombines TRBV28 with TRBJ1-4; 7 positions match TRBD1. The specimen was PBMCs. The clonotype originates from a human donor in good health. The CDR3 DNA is TGTGCCAGCAGTTCCAGGGGGAAACTGTTTTTT. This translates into CASSSRGKLFF.